The present entry profiles one T cell receptor beta chain with its context. Its antigen is still unknown. These data belong to a study of T cell responses to AZD1222 COVID-19 vaccine. Clones were sequenced by immunoSEQ multiplex PCR, and TCRdb holds only the in-frame ones, with some missing. The data hold over 95,000 clones, with 70% to 90% observed a single time. CDR1 is LNHDA, CDR2 SQIVND, per germline (reference sequence). V shed 5 bases, J shed 8 bases, and the junction held 5 bases outside the gene matches. CDR3 size: 13 residues. Study results and caveats: The study found vaccine-associated CD4 TCRs spanning spike, dominant at 160-218 and 743-854.

The chain couples TRBV19 to TRBJ1-4, with TRBD1 matching 7 bases. The sample was peripheral blood, taken 28 days after the second AZD1222 dose. This clonotype was obtained from an adult who received the AZD1222 COVID-19 vaccine. The CDR3 nucleotides are TGTGCCAGTAGTCGCAACAGGGGAGAAAAACTGTTTTTT. Its translation is CASSRNRGEKLFF.